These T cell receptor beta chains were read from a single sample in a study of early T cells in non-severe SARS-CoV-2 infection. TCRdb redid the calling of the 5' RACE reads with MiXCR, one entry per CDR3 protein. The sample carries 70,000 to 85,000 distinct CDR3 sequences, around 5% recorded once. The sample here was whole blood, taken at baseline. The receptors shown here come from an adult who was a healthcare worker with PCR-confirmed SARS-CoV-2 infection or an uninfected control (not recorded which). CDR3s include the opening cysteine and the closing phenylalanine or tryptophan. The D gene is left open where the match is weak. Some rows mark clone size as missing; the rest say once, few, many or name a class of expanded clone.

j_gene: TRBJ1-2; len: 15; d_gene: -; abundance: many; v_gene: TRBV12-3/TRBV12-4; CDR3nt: TGTGCCAGCAGTTTCGACCCGACAGGACGAGGGGGCTACACCTTC; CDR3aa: CASSFDPTGRGGYTF
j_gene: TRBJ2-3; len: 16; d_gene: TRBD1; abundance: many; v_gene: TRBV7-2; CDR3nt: TGTGCCAGCAGCATATGGGACAGTTCTAGCACAGATACGCAGTATTTT; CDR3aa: CASSIWDSSSTDTQYF
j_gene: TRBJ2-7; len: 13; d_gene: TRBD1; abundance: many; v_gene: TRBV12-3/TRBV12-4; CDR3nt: TGTGCCAGCAGGAGGGGACAGGGGTACGAGCAGTACTTC; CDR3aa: CASRRGQGYEQYF
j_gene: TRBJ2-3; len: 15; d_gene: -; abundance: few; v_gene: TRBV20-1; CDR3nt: TGCAGTGCTAGTAAGGGGGACTCAAACACAGATACGCAGTATTTT; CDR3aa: CSASKGDSNTDTQYF
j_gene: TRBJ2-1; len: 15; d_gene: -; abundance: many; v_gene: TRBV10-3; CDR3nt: TGTGCCATCAGTGACAGCACCGGGGGATACAATGAGCAGTTCTTC; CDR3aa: CAISDSTGGYNEQFF
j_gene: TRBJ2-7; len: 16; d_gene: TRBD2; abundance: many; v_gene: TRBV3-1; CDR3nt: TGTGCCAGCAGCGTGGGACTAGCGGCCAGCTCCTACGAGCAGTACTTC; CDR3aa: CASSVGLAASSYEQYF
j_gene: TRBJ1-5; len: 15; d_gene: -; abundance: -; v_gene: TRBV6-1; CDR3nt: TGTGCCAGCAGTGACAATACGGGAGAGAGTCAGCCCCAGCATTTT; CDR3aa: CASSDNTGESQPQHF
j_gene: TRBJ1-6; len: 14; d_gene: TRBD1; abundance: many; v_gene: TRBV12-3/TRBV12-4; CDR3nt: TGTGCCAGCAGTTTAAGGGACAGGAATTCACCCCTCCACTTT; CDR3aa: CASSLRDRNSPLHF
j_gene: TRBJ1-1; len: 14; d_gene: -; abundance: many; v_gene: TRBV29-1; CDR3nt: TGCAGCGCAATTCCAGGGGTGGACCTAACTGAAGCTTTCTTT; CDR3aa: CSAIPGVDLTEAFF
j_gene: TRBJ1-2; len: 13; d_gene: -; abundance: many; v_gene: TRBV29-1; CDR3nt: TGCAGCGTGACGCCCATTGGAGGCTATGGCTACACCTTC; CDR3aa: CSVTPIGGYGYTF
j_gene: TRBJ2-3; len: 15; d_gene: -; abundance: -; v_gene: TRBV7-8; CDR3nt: TGTGCCAGCAGCTTAGGAGAGACAGAAACAGATACGCAGTATTTT; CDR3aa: CASSLGETETDTQYF
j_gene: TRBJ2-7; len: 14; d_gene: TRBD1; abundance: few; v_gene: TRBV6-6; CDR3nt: TGTGCCAGCAGTTACCTGACAGGGGGTGAGGAGCAGTACTTC; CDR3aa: CASSYLTGGEEQYF
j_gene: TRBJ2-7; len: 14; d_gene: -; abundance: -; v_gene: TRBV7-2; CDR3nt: TGTGCCAGCAGCTTAGGGCGCCTAGGGGGCGAGCAGTACTTC; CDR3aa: CASSLGRLGGEQYF
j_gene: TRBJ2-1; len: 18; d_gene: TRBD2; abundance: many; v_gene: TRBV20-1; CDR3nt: TGCAGTGCAACTTCTAGCGGGAGGGCCCTCTTTCGCTACAATGAGCAGTTCTTC; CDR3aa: CSATSSGRALFRYNEQFF
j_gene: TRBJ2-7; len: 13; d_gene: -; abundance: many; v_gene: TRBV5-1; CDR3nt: TGCGCCAGCAGCGGGGGAGGCTCCTACGAGCAGTACTTC; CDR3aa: CASSGGGSYEQYF
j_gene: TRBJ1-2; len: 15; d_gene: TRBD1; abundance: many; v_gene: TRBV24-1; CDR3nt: TGTGCCACCAGTGATTCTATACGACAGGGGGGAGGCTACACCTTC; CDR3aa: CATSDSIRQGGGYTF
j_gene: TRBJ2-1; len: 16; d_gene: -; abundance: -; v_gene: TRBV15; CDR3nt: TGTGCCACCAGCAGAGAACGGGGGGCTGTCTACAATGAGCAGTTCTTC; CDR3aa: CATSRERGAVYNEQFF
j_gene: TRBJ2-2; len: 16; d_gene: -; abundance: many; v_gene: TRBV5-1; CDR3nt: TGCGCCAGCAGCTTGTCGGTGGGGGCGAGCACCGGGGAGCTGTTTTTT; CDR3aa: CASSLSVGASTGELFF
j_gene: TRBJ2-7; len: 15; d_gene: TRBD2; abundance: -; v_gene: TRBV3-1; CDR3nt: TGTGCCAGCAGCCAAGACGGGCGGGAGATCTACGAGCAGTACTTC; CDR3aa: CASSQDGREIYEQYF
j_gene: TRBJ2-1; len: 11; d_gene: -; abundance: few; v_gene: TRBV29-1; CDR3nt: TGCAGCGTTCTGGAAGACAATGAGCAGTTCTTC; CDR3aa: CSVLEDNEQFF
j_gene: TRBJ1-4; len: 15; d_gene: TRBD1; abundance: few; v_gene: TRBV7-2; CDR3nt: TGTGCCAGCAGCCCCCAGACAGGGGGTAATGAAAAACTGTTTTTT; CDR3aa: CASSPQTGGNEKLFF
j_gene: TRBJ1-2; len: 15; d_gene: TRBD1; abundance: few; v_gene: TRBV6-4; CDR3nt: TGTGCCAGCAGTGACGGACAGGCCTTTCCCTATGGCTACACCTTC; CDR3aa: CASSDGQAFPYGYTF
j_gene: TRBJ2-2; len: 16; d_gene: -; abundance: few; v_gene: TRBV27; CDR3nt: TGTGCCAGCAGTTCCCTTAGCGGAGCGAACACCGGGGAGCTGTTTTTT; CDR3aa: CASSSLSGANTGELFF
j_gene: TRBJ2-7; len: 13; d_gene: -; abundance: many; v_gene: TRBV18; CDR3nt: TGTGCCAGCTCACCACGGAGGGACAACGAGCAGTACTTC; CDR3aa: CASSPRRDNEQYF
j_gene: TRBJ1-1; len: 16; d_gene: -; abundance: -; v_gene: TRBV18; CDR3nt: TGTGCCAGCTCACCAATTTTAGCAGTCGGGAACACTGAAGCTTTCTTT; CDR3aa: CASSPILAVGNTEAFF